This TCR beta chain is drawn from a study of T cell repertoires in cytomegalovirus infection. About the study: HLA-C-restricted CMV epitopes, recently identified, and well-studied HLA-B-restricted ones were used by the study.

As regards this clonotype: Its cognate antigen is unknown.

A single record per CDR3 protein comes from TCRdb applying MiXCR to the reads. This table holds around 500,000 distinct CDR3 sequences, roughly 43% found once. Germline V lookup: CDR1 MNHNY, CDR2 SVGAGI (reference sequence). This CDR3 spans 15 amino acids. Between the trimmed V and J ends, which lost 0 bases and 9 bases, there was a span of 12 bases. This specimen was cultured PBMCs, taken from culture after CMV antigen stimulation. This TCR was recovered from a human donor in good health (CMV status not recorded). Some clones in this sample may be carry-over from other donors' samples. This chain connects TRBV6-6 to TRBJ1-6; possibly TRBD1 for D (5 bases). The DNA of the CDR3 is TGTGCCAGCAGTTACTCGAGGGGCCCCAGTTCACCCCTCCACTTT. Amino acid sequence: CASSYSRGPSSPLHF.